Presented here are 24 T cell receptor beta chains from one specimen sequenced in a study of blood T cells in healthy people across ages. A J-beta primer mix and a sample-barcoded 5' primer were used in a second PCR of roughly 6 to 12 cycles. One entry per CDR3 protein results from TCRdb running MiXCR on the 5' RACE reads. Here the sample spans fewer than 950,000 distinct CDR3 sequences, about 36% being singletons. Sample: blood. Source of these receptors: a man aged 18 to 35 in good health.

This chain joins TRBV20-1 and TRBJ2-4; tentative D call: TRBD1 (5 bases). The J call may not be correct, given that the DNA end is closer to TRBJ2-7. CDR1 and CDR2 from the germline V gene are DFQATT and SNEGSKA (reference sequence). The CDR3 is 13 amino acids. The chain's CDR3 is CSASGARTGEQYF. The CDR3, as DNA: TGCAGTGCTAGTGGGGCCAGGACGGGCGAGCAGTACTTC.

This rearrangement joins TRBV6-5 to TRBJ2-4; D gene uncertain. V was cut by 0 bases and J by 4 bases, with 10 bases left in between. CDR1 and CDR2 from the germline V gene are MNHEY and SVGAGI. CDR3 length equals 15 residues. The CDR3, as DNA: TGTGCCAGCAGTTACTCGACCACAACTAAAAACATTCAGTACTTC. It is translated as CASSYSTTTKNIQYF.

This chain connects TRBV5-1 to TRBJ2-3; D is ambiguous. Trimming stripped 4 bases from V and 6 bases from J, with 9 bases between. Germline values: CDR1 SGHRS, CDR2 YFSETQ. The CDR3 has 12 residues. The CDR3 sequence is CASSAGDDTQYF. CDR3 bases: TGCGCCAGCAGCGCTGGCGACGATACGCAGTATTTT.

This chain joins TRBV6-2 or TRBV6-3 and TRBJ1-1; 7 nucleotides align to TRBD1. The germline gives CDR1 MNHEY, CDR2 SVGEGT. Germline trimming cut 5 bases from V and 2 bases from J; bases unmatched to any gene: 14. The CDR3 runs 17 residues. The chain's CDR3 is CASSKIRDSRPNTEAFF. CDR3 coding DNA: TGTGCCAGCAGTAAGATCCGGGACAGCCGACCTAACACTGAAGCTTTCTTT.

CDR3 DNA sequence: TGTGCCAGCAGGAAATCAGGGGGACATCAGCCCCAGCATTTT. Amino acids: CASRKSGGHQPQHF. The genes are TRBV6-2 or TRBV6-3 and TRBJ1-5; 7 positions match TRBD1. From germline, CDR1 is MNHEY and CDR2 SVGEGT. J lost 5 bases, V lost 6 bases, and 7 bases had no gene match. The CDR3 has 14 residues.

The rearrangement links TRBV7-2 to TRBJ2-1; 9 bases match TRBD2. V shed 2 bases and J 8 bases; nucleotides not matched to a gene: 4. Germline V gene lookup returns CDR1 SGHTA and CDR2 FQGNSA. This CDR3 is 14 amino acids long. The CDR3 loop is CASSLQGTSHEQFF. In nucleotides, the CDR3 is TGTGCCAGCAGCTTACAAGGGACTAGCCATGAGCAGTTCTTC.

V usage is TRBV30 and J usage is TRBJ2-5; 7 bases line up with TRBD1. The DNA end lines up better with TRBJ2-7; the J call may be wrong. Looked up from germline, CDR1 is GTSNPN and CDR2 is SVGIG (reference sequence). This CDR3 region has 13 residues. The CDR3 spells CAWKGGLFYEQYF. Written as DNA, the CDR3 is TGTGCCTGGAAAGGGGGCCTGTTCTACGAGCAGTACTTC.

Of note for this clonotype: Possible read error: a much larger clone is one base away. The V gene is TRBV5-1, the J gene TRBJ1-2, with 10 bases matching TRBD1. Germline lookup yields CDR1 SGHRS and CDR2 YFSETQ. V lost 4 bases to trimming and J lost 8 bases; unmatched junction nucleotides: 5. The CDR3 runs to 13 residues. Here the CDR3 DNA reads TGCGCCAGCAGCCCCGGGACAGGGGAGGGCTACACCTTC. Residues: CASSPGTGEGYTF.

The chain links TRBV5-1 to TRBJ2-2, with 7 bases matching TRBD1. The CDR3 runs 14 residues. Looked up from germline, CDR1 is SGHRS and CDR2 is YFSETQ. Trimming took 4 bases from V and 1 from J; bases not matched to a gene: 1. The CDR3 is CASSRQGNTGELFF. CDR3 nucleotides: TGCGCCAGCAGCCGACAGGGGAACACCGGGGAGCTGTTTTTT.

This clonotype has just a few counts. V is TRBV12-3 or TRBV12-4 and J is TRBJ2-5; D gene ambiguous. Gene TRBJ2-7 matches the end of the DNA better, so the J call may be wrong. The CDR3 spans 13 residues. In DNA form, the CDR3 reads TGTGCCAGCAGTTTAATACAGTCCGGCGAGCAGTACTTC. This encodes CASSLIQSGEQYF.

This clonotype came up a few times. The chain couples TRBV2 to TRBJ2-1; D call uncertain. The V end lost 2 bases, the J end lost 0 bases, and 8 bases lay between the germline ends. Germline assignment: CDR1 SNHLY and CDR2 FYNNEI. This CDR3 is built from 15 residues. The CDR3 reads CASSEYQASYNEQFF. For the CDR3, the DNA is TGTGCCAGCAGTGAATACCAGGCCTCCTACAATGAGCAGTTCTTC.

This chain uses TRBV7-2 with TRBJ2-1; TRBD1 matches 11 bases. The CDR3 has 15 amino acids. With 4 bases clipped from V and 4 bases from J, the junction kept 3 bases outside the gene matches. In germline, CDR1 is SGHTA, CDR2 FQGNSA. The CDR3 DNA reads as TGTGCCAGCAGCTACGGACAGGGGGCTTACAATGAGCAGTTCTTC. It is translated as CASSYGQGAYNEQFF.

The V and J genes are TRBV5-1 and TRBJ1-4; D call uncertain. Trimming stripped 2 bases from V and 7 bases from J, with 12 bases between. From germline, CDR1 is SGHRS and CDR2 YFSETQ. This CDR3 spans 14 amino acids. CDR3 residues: CASSLNPEGEKLFF. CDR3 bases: TGCGCCAGCAGCTTAAACCCGGAGGGTGAAAAACTGTTTTTT.

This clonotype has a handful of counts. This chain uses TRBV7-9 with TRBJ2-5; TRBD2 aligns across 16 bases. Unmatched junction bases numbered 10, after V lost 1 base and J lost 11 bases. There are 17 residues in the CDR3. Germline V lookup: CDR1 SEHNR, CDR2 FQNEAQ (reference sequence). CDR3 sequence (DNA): TGTGCCAGCAGCTTAGAAGGGACTAGCGGGGGGGCTAATGAGCAGTACTTC. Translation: CASSLEGTSGGANEQYF.

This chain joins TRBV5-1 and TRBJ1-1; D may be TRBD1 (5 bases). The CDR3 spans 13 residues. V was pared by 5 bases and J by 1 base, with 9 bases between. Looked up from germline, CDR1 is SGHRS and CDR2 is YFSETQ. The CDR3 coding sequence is TGCGCCAGCAGTACTGGACAGAACACTGAAGCTTTCTTT. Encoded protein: CASSTGQNTEAFF.

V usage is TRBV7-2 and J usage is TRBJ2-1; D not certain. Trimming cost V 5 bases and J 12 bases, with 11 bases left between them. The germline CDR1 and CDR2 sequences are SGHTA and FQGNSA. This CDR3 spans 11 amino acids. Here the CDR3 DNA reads TGTGCCAGCAGCACCAGAAGGGCGCAGTTCTTC. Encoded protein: CASSTRRAQFF.

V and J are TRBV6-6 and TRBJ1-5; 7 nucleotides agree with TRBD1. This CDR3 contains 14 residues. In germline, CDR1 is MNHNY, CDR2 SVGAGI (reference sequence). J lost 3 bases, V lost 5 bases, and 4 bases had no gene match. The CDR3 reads CASSQQGHNQPQHF. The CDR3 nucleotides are TGTGCCAGCAGTCAACAGGGGCACAATCAGCCCCAGCATTTT.

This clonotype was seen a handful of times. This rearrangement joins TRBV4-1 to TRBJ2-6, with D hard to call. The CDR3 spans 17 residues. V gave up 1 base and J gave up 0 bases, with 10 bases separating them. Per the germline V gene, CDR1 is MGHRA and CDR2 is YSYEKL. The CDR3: CASSQVQPPSGANVLTF. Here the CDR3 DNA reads TGCGCCAGCAGCCAAGTTCAGCCGCCCTCTGGGGCCAACGTCCTGACTTTC.

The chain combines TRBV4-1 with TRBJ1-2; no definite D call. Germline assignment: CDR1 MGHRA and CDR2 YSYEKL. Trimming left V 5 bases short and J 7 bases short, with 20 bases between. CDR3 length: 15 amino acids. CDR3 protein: CASSYLETGSTGYTF. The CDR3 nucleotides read TGCGCCAGCAGCTATTTGGAGACGGGGTCAACTGGCTACACCTTC.

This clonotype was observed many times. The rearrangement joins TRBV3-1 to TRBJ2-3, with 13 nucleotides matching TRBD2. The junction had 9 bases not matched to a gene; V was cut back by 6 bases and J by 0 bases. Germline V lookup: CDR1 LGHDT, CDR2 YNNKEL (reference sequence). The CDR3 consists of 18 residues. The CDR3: CASSSTSGGGKSTDTQYF. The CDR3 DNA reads TGTGCCAGCAGTAGTACTAGCGGGGGGGGAAAGAGCACAGATACGCAGTATTTT.

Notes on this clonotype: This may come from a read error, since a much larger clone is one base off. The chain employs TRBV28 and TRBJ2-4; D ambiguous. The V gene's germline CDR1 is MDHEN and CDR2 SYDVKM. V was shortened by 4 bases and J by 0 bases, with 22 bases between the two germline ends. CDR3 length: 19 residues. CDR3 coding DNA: TGTGCCAGCAGTTCCTGGTCCTACAAAGTGGGCCCAGCCAAAAACATTCAGTACTTC. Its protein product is CASSSWSYKVGPAKNIQYF.

The CDR3 DNA follows: TGCAGTGCAATTCGGGACGTCCATCCGCTCACAGATACGCAGTATTTT. Protein product: CSAIRDVHPLTDTQYF. This chain connects TRBV20-1 to TRBJ2-3, with D perhaps assigned TRBD1 or TRBD2 (5 bases each). V was pared by 6 bases and J by 2 bases, with 21 bases between. This CDR3 region has 16 residues. Germline-derived CDR1 and CDR2 are DFQATT and SNEGSKA (reference sequence).

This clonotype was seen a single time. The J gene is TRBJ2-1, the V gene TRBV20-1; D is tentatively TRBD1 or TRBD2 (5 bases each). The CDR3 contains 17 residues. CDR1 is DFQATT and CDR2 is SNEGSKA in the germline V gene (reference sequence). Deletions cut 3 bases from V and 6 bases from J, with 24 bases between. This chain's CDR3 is CSARTFPRSYGGNEQFF. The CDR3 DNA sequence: TGCAGTGCTAGGACCTTCCCCCGGAGCTATGGGGGCAATGAGCAGTTCTTC.

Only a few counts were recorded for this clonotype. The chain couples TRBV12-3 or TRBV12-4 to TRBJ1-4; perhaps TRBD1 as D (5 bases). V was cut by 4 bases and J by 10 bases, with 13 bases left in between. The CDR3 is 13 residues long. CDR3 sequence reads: CASSWAGRRKLFF. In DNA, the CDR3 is TGTGCCAGCAGTTGGGCGGGGCGGCGAAAACTGTTTTTT.